This paragraph covers one TCR beta chain sequence. Its antigen is unknown. It has no much larger one-base neighbor in the sample; base qualities were not kept. The cysteine opens and the phenylalanine closes a CDR3 of 14 amino acids. Here the CDR3 DNA is all that survives: 42 bases in frame from base 1. The junction carries 8 bases between V and J, which are trimmed by 0 bases and 3 bases respectively. The germline V gene encodes CDR1 SGHRS and CDR2 YFSETQ. This record comes from a study of cytomegalovirus exposure and HLA in healthy donors (dated by TCRdb to 2016 to 2017). For context, the study as a whole: An earlier analysis of about 530 of the donors reported roughly 300 Gb of sequence data and 90 million to 120 million unique TCR beta sequences obtained from roughly 170 million T cells. The study combined high-throughput TCR immunosequencing, statistical association of individual TCRs with disease status, and machine learning to predict cytomegalovirus infection status. About five DR-DQ haplotypes were treated as single units for association and clustering because of strong linkage in the cohort. In an earlier analysis of 587 of the donors, high-throughput TCR beta sequencing was used to judge whether each TCR beta V gene segment behaved as functional or pseudogenic. Donor age, sex, ethnicity and CMV serostatus were collected together with the repertoire data. Around 300 gigabases of sequencing data and approximately 85 million unique TCR sequences were included in an early release covering around 650 HLA-typed donors. The number of donors typed differed by locus, with roughly 629-640 for A, B, C, DRB1 and DQB1, roughly 520 for DQA1, 600 to 610 for DPA1, and around 450 for DPB1. HLA typing included class I and class II loci at four-digit resolution. The study used immunosequencing to profile the T cell repertoires of 666 subjects and linked those repertoires to cytomegalovirus serostatus. In addition to the first cohort of 666 subjects, a separate validation cohort of 130 or so different subjects was used. To study patterns of TCR occurrence, a later analysis re-analyzed previously published TCR beta repertoires from 650 to 750 donors and added high-resolution HLA genotyping. The later analysis used no new phenotypic data to find candidate immune exposures, relying instead on TCR beta sequences and their occurrence across donors. All discovery cohort repertoires had been generated on a single sequencing platform. Of the 398 genotyped donors, 81% were placed in the genetic ancestry cluster associated with self-reported Caucasian donors. In a later genetic analysis, genome-wide SNP genotypes for about 55% of the 666 donors were used, and that subset was treated as a discovery cohort. The study was designed to test whether signatures of past pathogen exposure could be identified by cataloging public T cell receptors. Among around 400 genotyped donors of the cohort, an average of approximately 230,000 unique TCR beta nucleotide sequences were sequenced per donor, 15% to 20% of them non-productive.

Preparation of the library involved the immunoSEQ multiplex PCR assay. For the multiplex PCR, a mixture combining 60 forward primers for TCR Vbeta segments and 13 reverse primers for TCR Jbeta segments was used. Amplification of the CDR3 region of rearranged TCR beta genes was performed with a multiplex PCR assay on genomic DNA. The amplified TCR beta libraries were sequenced on the Illumina HiSeq System as 87-base-pair reads. The authors' pipeline ran thus. Across the 500 to 700 repertoires, a later analysis counted around 80 million unique TCR beta chains, 9.5 million to 12 million of which were shared by at least two donors. Raw reads were error-corrected and collapsed into unique sequences by a nearest-neighbor algorithm in which closely related sequences were merged to remove PCR and sequencing errors. CDR3 sequences were aligned to IMGT reference sequences to assign V, D and J gene segments. For a sequence to be retained, a match of at least six nucleotides to both a V gene segment and a J gene segment was required. Rearrangements were classified as productive when the CDR3 lacked stop codons and remained in frame with V and J, and all other rearrangements were classified as non-productive. CDR3 was defined according to IMGT convention as the region running from the second conserved V-encoded cysteine to the conserved J-encoded phenylalanine. Sequences without an unambiguous match to a single V gene segment were excluded from the earlier analysis of almost 600 of the donors. An earlier analysis of over 450 of the donors classified V segments as functional when productive rearrangements were above 56.7% and as segregating when the standard deviation between donors was above 5%. A statistical classification framework was built for diagnosing cytomegalovirus status from the catalog of TCR beta chain sequences. V and J gene assignment, in a later analysis, came from comparing TCR nucleotide sequences with IMGT/GENE-DB human TR gene sequences. The TCRdist pipeline was used in a later analysis to assign CDR3 sequences and most-parsimonious VDJ recombination scenarios. In a later analysis, every TCR beta chain was defined by the combination of its CDR3 amino acid sequence and its V-gene family, and reads without a unique V-gene family were dropped. A later analysis removed 550 to 700 highly shared, low-generation-probability nucleotide sequences to deal with suspected cross-contamination and a sequencing artifact. A later analysis calculated a clonal expansion index for each public chain from normalized within-repertoire ranks of inferred template counts. In a later analysis, generation probabilities were computed using a VDJ recombination model fitted to out-of-frame rearrangements, and the results were checked against IGoR. In a later analysis, hypergeometric tests were used to score TCR-TCR, TCR-HLA and TCR-CMV co-occurrence, with a repertoire-size bias correction applied to TCR pairs. To estimate false discovery rates, a later analysis permuted the HLA or CMV assignments 20 times. In a later analysis, co-occurring TCRs were grouped using DBSCAN, and TCRdist sequence similarity was added for clustering within HLA-allele-positive subsets. Repertoires with fewer than 30,000 or more than 120,000 public chains were left out of co-occurrence clustering, as were about five repertoires with anomalous nucleotide sharing. TCRdb mirrors the immuneACCESS table, restricted to in-frame sequences. Some clones are absent from its copies; in checked studies, under half trace to an unresolved V gene, and the reason for the others is unknown. That table furnishes V, J and clone size, whereas the DNA furnished D and trimming. The sample profile shows approximately 140,000 clones; around 60% of them were found once. Of the sample, roughly 6.4% is held by the ten largest clones.

What the research found in general, with its limitations: In this cohort, only TCR beta chains were sequenced, and detectable features were limited by the absence of alpha or paired-chain data. The study listed 164 TCR beta chains as associated with cytomegalovirus. CMV serostatus was the only immune exposure information available for the cohort. When HLA alleles, especially DR and DQ, strongly co-occurred, TCR associations were difficult to assign to individual alleles. The sequencing pipeline was judged likely to have produced a cluster of highly shared sequence variants as a technical artifact. A later analysis associated 16,951 TCR beta sequences with specific HLA alleles at a false discovery rate of 0.05. The classifier was reported to diagnose cytomegalovirus status with high specificity and sensitivity in both the original and validation cohorts. Linkage disequilibrium might explain the correlated functional status among segregating V segments, but an unknown experimental factor could not be ruled out. In a later analysis, several top co-occurrence clusters were reported to appear linked to parvovirus B19, influenza, CMV and Epstein-Barr virus. In vitro tests confirmed that a few of the cytomegalovirus-associated TCR beta chains recognize cytomegalovirus antigens. A further reported finding was that TCR beta sequences accurately predicted the HLA-A and HLA-B alleles for most subjects in the first cohort. A later analysis found that most CMV-associated TCR beta chains appeared HLA-restricted, with HLA associations seemingly driven largely by CMV exposure. In a later analysis, TCR association rates were found to vary across HLA loci, with the most associated TCRs seen for DRB1 alleles and the fewest for HLA-C alleles. The authors suggested that the approach could potentially be generalized to other disease states and immunological phenotypes. Because the 87-base-pair reads could not distinguish some IMGT-functional V segments, including TRBV6-2 and TRBV6-3, those segments were excluded. Compared with the approximately 600-donor mean, donors in an Asian-associated ancestry cluster had fewer N-insertions in productive TCRs, according to a later genetic analysis. HLA typing was unavailable for some donors at each locus, so association tests used only the typed subset. V-gene and J-gene trimming of TCR beta chains was associated with a missense DCLRE1C variant in a later genetic analysis, and the association was replicated in an independent cohort. The presence/absence analyses assumed that sequencing depth was roughly uniform across donors, and that assumption may not be true. A later analysis found that HLA-associated TCR beta chains were more clonally expanded and had lower generation probabilities than equally common non-associated chains. Most TCR sequences were seen in very few donors, while some public TCRs were found in many individuals. An earlier analysis of approximately 530 of the donors showed that most TCR beta V segments appeared in productive rearrangements either about 87% or about 30% of the time, which broadly matched IMGT annotations. Because counts were too low, 15 to 20 rarely observed V segments, including chromosome 9 orphons, were left out of the earlier analysis of several hundred of the donors.

The cohort was made up of approximately 700 healthy bone marrow donors. At the time of sampling, all cohort members were nominally healthy, though unrecorded immune exposures were likely present. The donor was CMV seropositive and was included in the group of some 290 seropositive cohort members. A peripheral blood sample was provided by each donor, and peripheral blood mononuclear cells were used for TCR beta sequencing. The Qiagen DNeasy Blood Extraction Kit was used to extract genomic DNA from the blood cell samples. This receptor was taken from a woman between 55 and 75 years old in good health and CMV-seropositive. Sample: PBMCs. The receptor chain draws on TRBV5-1 and TRBJ2-3; no D gene call is confident. The CDR3 amino acid sequence is: CASSLGGMTDTQYF. The sequenced DNA is TGCGCCAGCAGCTTGGGCGGTATGACAGATACGCAGTATTTT. When the CDR3 is completed using the reference TRBV5-1 and TRBJ2-3 genes on either side, the full variable domain is KAGVTQTPRYLIKTRGQQVTLSCSPISGHRSVSWYQQTPGQGLQFLFEYFSETQRNKGNFPGRFSGRQFSNSRSEMNVSTLELGDSALYLCASSLGGMTDTQYFGPGTRLTVL.